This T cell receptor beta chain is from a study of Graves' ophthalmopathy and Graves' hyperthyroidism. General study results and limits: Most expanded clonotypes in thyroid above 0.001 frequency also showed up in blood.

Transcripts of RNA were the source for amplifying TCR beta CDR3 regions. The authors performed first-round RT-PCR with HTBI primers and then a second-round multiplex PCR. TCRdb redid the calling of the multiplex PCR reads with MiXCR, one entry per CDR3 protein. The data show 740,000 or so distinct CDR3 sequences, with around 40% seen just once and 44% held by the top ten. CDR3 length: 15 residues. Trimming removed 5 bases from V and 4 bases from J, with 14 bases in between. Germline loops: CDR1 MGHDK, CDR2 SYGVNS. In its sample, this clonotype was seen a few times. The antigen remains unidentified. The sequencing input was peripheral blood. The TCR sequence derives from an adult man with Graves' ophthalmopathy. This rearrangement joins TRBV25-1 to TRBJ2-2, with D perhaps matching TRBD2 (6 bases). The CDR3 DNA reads TGTGCCAGCAGTATGGATTTCGGGGGCACCGGGGAGCTGTTTTTT. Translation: CASSMDFGGTGELFF.